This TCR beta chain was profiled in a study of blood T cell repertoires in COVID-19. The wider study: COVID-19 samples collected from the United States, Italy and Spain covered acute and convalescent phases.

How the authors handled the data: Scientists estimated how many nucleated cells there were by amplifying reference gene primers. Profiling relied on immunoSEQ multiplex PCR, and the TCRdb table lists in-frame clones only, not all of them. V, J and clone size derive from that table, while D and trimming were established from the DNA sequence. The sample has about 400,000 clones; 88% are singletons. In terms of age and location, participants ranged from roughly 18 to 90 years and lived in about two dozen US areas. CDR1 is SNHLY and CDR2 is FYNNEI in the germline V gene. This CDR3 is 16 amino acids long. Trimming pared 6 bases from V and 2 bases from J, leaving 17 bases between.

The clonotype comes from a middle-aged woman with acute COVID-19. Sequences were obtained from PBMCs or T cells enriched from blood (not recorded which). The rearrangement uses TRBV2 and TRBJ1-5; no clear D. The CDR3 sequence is CASSQLGPGGNQPQHF. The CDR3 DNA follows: TGTGCCAGCAGCCAATTAGGACCGGGAGGCAATCAGCCCCAGCATTTT.